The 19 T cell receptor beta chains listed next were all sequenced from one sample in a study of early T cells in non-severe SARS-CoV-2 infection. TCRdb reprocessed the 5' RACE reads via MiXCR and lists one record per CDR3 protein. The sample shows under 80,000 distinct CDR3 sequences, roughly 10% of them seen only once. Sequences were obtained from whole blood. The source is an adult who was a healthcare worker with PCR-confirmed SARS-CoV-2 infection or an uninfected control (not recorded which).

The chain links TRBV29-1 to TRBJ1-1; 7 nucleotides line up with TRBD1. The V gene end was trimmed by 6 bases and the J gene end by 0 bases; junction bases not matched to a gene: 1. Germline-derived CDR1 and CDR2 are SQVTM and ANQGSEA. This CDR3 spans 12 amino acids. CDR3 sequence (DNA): TGCAGCGTAGACAGGGTGAACACTGAAGCTTTCTTT. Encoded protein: CSVDRVNTEAFF.

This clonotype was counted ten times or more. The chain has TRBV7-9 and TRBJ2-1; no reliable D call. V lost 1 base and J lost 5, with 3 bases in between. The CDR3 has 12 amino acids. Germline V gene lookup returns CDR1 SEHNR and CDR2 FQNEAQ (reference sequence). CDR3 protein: CASSLEDNEQFF. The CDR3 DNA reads TGTGCCAGCAGCTTAGAGGACAATGAGCAGTTCTTC.

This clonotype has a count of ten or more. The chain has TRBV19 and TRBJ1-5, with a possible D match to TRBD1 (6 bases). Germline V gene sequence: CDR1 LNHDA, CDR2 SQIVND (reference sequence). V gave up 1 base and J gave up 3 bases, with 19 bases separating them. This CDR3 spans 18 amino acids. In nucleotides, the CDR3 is TGTGCCAGTAGTATAGGTATGCAGGGGCAGTGGGACAATCAGCCCCAGCATTTT. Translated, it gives CASSIGMQGQWDNQPQHF. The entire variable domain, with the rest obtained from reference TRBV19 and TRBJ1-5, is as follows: DGGITQSPKYLFRKEGQNVTLSCEQNLNHDAMYWYRQDPGQGLRLIYYSQIVNDFQKGDIAEGYSVSREKKESFPLTVTSAQKNPTAFYLCASSIGMQGQWDNQPQHFGDGTRLSIL.

DNA of the CDR3: TGCAGTGCTACAAACTCGTGGGGCACGGTCAGAGAGCAGTTCTTC. Translated: CSATNSWGTVREQFF. The genes are TRBV20-1 and TRBJ2-1; D is possibly TRBD1 (5 bases). Germline V CDR1 and CDR2: DFQATT, SNEGSKA (reference sequence). V was pared by 4 bases and J by 10 bases, with 23 bases between. This CDR3 is 15 amino acids long.

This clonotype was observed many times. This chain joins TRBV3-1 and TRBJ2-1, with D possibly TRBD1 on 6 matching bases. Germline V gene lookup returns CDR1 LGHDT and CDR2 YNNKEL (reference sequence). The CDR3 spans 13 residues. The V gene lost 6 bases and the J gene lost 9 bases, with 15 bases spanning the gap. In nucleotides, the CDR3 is TGTGCCAGCAGTAGCCAGGGGATGGGTGAGCAGTTCTTC. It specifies CASSSQGMGEQFF.

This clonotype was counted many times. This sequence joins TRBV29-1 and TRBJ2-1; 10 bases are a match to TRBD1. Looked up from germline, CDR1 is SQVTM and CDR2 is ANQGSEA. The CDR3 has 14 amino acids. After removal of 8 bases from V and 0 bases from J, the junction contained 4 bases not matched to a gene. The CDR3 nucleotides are TGCAGCTCAAGGGACAGGGGCTCCTACAATGAGCAGTTCTTC. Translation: CSSRDRGSYNEQFF.

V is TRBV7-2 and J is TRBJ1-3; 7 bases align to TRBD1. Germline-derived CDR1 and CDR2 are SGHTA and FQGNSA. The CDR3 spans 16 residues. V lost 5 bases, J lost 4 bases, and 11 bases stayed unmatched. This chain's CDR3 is CASSHRQGGLGNTIYF. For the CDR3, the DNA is TGTGCCAGCAGCCACAGACAGGGAGGGTTAGGAAACACCATATATTTT.

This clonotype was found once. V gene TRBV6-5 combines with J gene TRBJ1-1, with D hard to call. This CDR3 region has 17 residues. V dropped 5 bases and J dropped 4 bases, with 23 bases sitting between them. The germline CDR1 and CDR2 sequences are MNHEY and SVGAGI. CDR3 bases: TGTGCCAGCAGTCACACACCCCCGGGCGGGTTCAGCACTGAAGCTTTCTTT. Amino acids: CASSHTPPGGFSTEAFF.

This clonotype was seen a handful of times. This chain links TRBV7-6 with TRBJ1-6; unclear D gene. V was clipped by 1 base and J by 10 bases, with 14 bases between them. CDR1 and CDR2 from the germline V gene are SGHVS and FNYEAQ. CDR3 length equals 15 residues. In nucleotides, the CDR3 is TGTGCCAGCAGCTTAGAAAATACCGGCGGCTCACCCCTCCACTTT. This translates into CASSLENTGGSPLHF.

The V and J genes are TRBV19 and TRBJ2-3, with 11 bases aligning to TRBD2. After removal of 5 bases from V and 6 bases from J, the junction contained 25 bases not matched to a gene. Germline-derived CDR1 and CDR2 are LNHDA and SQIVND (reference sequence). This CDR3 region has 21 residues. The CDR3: CASSPIPGLAAVFTHSDTQYF. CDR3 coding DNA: TGTGCCAGTAGTCCTATCCCGGGACTAGCGGCGGTCTTTACTCACAGCGATACGCAGTATTTT.

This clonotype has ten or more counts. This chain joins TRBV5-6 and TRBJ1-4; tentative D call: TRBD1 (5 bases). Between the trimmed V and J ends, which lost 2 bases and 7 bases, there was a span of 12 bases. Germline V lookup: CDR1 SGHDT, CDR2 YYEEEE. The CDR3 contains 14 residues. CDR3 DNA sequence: TGTGCCAGCAGCTTTCGGGGGACTGGTGAAAAACTGTTTTTT. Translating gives CASSFRGTGEKLFF.

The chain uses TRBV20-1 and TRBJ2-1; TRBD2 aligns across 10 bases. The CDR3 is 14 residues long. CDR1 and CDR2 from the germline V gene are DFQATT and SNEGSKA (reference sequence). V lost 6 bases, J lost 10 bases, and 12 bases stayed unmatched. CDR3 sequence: CSAKRTSGGGEQFF. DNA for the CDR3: TGCAGTGCCAAGAGGACTAGCGGAGGGGGCGAGCAGTTCTTC.

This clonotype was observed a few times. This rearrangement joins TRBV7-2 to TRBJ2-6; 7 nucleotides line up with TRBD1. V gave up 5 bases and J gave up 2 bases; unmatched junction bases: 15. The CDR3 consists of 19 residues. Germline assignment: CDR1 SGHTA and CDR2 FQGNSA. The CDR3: CASSPAKGASWAGANVLTF. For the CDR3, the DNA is TGTGCCAGCAGCCCCGCGAAGGGGGCATCTTGGGCTGGGGCCAACGTCCTGACTTTC.

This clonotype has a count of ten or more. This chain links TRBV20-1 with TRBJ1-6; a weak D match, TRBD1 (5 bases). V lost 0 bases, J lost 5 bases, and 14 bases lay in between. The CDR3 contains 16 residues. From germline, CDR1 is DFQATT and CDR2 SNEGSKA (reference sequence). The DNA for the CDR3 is TGCAGTGCTAGAGATATCCAGGGTGGAAATAATTCACCCCTCCACTTT. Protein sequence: CSARDIQGGNNSPLHF.

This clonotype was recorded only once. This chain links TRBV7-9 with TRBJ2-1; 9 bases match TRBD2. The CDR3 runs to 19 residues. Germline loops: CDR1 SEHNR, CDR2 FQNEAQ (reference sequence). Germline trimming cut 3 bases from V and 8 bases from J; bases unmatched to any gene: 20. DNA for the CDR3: TGTGCCAGCAGCTTGTTAAGGCTAATTAGCGGGAGTTCTAGCGATGAGCAGTTCTTC. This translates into CASSLLRLISGSSSDEQFF. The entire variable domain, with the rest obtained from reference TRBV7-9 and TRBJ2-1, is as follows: DTGVSQNPRHKITKRGQNVTFRCDPISEHNRLYWYRQTLGQGPEFLTYFQNEAQLEKSRLLSDRFSAERPKGSFSTLEIQRTEQGDSAMYLCASSLLRLISGSSSDEQFFGPGTRLTVL.

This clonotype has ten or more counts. CDR3 bases: TGCGCCAGCAGCCACAAGGCGGGGACGTCTAATGAAAAACTGTTTTTT. Its protein product is CASSHKAGTSNEKLFF. V gene TRBV4-1 combines with J gene TRBJ1-4; a weak D match, TRBD1 (5 bases). Germline-derived CDR1 and CDR2 are MGHRA and YSYEKL. This CDR3 comprises 16 residues. The germline V and J ends were trimmed by 3 bases and 3 bases, with 14 bases remaining between them.

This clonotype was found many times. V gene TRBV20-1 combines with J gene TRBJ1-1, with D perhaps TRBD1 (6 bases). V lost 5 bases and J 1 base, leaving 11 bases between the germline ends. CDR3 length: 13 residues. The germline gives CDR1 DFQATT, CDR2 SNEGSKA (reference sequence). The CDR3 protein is CSAGGWTNTEAFF. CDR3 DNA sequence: TGCAGTGCTGGGGGCTGGACGAACACTGAAGCTTTCTTT.

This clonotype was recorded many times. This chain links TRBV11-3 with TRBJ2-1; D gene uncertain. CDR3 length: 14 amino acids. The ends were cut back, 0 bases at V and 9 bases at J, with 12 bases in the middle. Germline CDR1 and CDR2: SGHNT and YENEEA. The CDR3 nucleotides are TGTGCCAGCAGCTTAGACAGCAGTCGAGGTGAGCAGTTCTTC. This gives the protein CASSLDSSRGEQFF.

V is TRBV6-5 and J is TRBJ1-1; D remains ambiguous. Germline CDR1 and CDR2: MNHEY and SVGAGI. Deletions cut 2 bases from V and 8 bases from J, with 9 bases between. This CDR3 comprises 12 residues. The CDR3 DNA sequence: TGTGCCAGCAGTTACGGCGGGGAAGAAGCTTTCTTT. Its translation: CASSYGGEEAFF.